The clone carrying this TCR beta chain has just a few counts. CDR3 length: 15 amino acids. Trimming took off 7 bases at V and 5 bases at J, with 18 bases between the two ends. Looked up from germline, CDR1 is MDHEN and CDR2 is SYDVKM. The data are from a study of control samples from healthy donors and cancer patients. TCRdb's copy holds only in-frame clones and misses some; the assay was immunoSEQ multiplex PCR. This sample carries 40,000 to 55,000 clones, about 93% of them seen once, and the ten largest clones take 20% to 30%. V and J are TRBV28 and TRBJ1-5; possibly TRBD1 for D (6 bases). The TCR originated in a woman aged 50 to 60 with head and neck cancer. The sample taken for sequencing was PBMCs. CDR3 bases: TGTGCCAGCAACCTTCTGAGGGGGGGGTATCAGCCCCAGCATTTT. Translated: CASNLLRGGYQPQHF. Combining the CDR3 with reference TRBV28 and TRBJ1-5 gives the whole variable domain DVKVTQSSRYLVKRTGEKVFLECVQDMDHENMFWYRQDPGLGLRLIYFSYDVKMKEKGDIPEGYSVSREKKERFSLILESASTNQTSMYLCASNLLRGGYQPQHFGDGTRLSIL.